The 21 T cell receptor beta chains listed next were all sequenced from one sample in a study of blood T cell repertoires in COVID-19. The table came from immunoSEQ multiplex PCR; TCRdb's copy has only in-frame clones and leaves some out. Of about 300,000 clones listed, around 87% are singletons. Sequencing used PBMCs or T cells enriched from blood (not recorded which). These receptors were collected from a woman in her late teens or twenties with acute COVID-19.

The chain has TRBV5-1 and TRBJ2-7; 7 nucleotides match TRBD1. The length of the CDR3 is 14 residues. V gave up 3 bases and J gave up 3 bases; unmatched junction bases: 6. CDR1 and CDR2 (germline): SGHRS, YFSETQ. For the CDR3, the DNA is TGCGCCAGCAGCTCATCCCGGGACAGCTACGAGCAGTACTTC. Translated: CASSSSRDSYEQYF.

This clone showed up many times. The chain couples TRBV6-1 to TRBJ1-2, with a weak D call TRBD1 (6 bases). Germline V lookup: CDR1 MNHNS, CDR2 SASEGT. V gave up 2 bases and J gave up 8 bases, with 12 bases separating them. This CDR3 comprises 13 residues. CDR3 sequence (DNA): TGTGCCAGCAGTGAAACAGGGTTGGGGGGCTACACCTTC. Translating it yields CASSETGLGGYTF.

CDR3 coding DNA: TGTGCCAGCAGCACCCGGACTAGCGTTTACACAGATACGCAGTATTTT. This encodes CASSTRTSVYTDTQYF. The rearrangement joins TRBV11-2 to TRBJ2-3; 9 bases match TRBD2. The J segment lost 2 bases and the V segment lost 5 bases, leaving 8 bases of the junction unmatched. CDR3 length: 16 residues. Germline CDR1 SGHAT, CDR2 FQNNGV.

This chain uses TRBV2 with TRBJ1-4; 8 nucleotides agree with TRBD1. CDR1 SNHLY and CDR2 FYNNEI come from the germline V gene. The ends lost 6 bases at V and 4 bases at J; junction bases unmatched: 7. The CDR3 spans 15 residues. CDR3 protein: CASRSTGGINEKLFF. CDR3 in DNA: TGTGCCAGCAGGAGCACAGGGGGAATTAATGAAAAACTGTTTTTT.

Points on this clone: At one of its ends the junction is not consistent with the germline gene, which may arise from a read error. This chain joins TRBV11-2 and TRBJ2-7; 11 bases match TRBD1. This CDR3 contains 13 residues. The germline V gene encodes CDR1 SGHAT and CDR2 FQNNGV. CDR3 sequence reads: CASSPIADRGPSF. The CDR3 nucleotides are TGTGCCAGCAGCCCGATCGCGGACAGGGGGCCTTCCTTC.

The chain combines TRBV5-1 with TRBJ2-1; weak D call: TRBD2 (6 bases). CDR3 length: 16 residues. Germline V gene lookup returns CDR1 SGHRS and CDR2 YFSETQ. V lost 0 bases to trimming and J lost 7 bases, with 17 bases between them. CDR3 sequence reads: CASSLGLLGLANEQFF. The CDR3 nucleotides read TGCGCCAGCAGCTTGGGTCTCCTGGGACTTGCGAATGAGCAGTTCTTC.

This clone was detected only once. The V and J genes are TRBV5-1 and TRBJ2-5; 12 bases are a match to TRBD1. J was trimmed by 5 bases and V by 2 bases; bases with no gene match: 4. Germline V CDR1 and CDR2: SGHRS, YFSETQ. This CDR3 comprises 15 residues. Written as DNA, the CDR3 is TGCGCCAGCAGCTTTACGGGACAGGGGGCCGAGACCCAGTACTTC. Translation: CASSFTGQGAETQYF.

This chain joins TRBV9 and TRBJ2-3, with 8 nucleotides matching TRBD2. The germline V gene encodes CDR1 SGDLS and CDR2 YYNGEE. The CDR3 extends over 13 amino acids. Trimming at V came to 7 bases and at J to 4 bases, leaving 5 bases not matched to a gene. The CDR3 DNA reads TGTGCCAGCGGACTAGCCCTACCAGATACGCAGTATTTT. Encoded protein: CASGLALPDTQYF.

CDR3 bases: TGTGCTAGTGGTTTGTCAGGACAGGGGTACAATGAGCAGTTCTTC. Encoded protein: CASGLSGQGYNEQFF. The chain couples TRBV12-5 to TRBJ2-1; 9 bases map to TRBD1. The V gene end was trimmed by 2 bases and the J gene end by 4 bases; junction bases not matched to a gene: 3. Germline-derived CDR1 and CDR2 are LGHNT and FRNRAP. The CDR3 length is 15 residues.

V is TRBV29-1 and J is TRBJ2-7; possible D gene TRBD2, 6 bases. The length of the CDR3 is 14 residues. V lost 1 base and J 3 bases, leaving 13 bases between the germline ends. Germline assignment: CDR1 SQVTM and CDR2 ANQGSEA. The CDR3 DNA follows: TGCAGCGTTGAAGGAGGGAACGGGAGCTACGAGCAGTACTTC. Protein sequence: CSVEGGNGSYEQYF.

This chain's CDR3 is CASSQRGGQNSPLHF. The CDR3 coding sequence is TGTGCCAGCAGCCAAAGGGGGGGGCAAAATTCACCCCTCCACTTT. The J gene is TRBJ1-6, the V gene TRBV16; tentative D call: TRBD1 (6 bases). Germline V gene data show CDR1 as KGHSY and CDR2 as FQNENV. The CDR3 has 15 residues. Trimming pared 2 bases from V and 7 bases from J, leaving 12 bases between.

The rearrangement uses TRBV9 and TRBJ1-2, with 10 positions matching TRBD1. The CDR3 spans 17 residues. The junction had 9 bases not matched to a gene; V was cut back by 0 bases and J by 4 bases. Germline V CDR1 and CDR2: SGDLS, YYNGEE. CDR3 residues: CASSVGLGQGTTYGYTF. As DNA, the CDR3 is TGTGCCAGCAGCGTAGGTCTGGGACAGGGGACGACCTATGGCTACACCTTC.

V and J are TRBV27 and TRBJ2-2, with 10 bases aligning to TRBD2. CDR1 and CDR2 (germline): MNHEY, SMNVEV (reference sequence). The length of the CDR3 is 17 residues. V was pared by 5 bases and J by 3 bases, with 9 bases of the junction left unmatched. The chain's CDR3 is CASSRSSGRADTGELFF. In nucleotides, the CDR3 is TGTGCCAGCAGTCGTTCGAGCGGGAGGGCCGACACCGGGGAGCTGTTTTTT.

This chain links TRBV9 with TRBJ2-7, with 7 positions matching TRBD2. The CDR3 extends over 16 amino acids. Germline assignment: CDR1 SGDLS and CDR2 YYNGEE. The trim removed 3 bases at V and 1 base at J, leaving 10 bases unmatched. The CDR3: CASSGGGRELSYEQYF. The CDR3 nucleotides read TGTGCCAGCAGCGGCGGAGGGAGGGAACTATCCTACGAGCAGTACTTC.

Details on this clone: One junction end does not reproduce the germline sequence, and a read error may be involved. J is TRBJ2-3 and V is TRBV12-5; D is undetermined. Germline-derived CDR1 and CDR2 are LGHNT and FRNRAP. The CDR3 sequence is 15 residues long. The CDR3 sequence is CASGLVPNSKDTQYF. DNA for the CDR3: TGTGCTAGTGGTTTGGTACCCAACAGCAAAGATACGCAGTATTTT.

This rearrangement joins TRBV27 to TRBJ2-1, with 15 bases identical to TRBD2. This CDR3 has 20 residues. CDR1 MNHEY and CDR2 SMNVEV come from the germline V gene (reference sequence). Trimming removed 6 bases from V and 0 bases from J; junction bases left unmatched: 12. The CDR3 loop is CASSPIGGLAGGGSYNEQFF. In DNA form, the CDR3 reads TGTGCCAGCAGCCCGATTGGGGGACTAGCGGGAGGTGGCTCCTACAATGAGCAGTTCTTC.

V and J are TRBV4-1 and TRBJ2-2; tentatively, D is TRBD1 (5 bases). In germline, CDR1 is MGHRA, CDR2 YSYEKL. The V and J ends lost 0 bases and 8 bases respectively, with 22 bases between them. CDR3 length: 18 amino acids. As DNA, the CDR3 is TGCGCCAGCAGCCAAGATCGAATCATGCCAGGGCTTGTGGGGGAGCTGTTTTTT. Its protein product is CASSQDRIMPGLVGELFF.

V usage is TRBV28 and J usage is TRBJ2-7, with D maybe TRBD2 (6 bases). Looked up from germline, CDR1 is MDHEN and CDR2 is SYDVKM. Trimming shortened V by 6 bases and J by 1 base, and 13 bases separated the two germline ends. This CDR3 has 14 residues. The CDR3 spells CASRVGGSSYEQYF. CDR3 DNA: TGTGCCAGCAGGGTCGGAGGGTCATCCTACGAGCAGTACTTC.

The CDR3 DNA reads as TGTGCCACCGGAGCCAGGGATTTCAATCAGCCCCAGCATTTT. Its protein product is CATGARDFNQPQHF. The chain combines TRBV24-1 with TRBJ1-5; D is possibly TRBD1 (5 bases). The V end was cut by 9 bases, the J end by 3 bases, with 14 bases between. The CDR3 covers 14 residues. CDR1 is KGHDR, CDR2 SFDVKD, per germline.

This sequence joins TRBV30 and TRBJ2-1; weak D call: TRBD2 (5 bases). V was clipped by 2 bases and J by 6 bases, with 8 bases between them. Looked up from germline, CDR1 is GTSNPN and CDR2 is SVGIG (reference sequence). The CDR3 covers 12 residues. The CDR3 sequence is CAWSSDSNEQFF. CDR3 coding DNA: TGTGCCTGGAGTTCGGACTCCAATGAGCAGTTCTTC.

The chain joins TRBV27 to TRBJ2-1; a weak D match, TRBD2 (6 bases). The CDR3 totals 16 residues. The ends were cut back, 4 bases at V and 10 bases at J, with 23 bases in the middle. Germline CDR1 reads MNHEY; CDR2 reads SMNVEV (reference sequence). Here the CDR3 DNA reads TGTGCCAGCAGTTCCCCCGGGACTCGAGGGCTGAGGGAGCAGTTCTTC. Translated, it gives CASSSPGTRGLREQFF.